The entry below gives a single T cell receptor (beta chain) sequence along with its context. Antigen: not known. This CDR3 is 15 amino acids long. Germline V gives CDR1 SGHVS, CDR2 FQNEAQ. Trimming shortened V by 7 bases and J by 5 bases, and 18 bases separated the two germline ends. The data were taken from a study of hypomethylating agent response in myelodysplastic syndrome. On the study more broadly: Four or five patients were non-responders, while roughly 6 showed complete response or hematologic improvement.

Study-level points and caveats: Analysis covered a small cohort of just about 11 patients.

The method was immunoSEQ multiplex PCR; TCRdb's version includes in-frame clones alone and lacks a portion of them. In the table there are 4,000 to 5,500 clones, approximately 80% of which are singletons. The V gene is TRBV7-8, the J gene TRBJ2-1, with TRBD2 as a possible D gene (6 bases). Material: bone marrow, obtained before or after starting hypomethylating agent treatment for myelodysplastic syndrome (not recorded which). The sequence was obtained from a human donor with myelodysplastic syndrome. The CDR3 spells CASIPLEWGDNEQFF. In DNA form, the CDR3 reads TGTGCCAGCATCCCTTTAGAATGGGGGGACAATGAGCAGTTCTTC.